These 15 T cell receptor beta chains were all obtained from the same sample, sequenced in a study of blood T cell repertoires in COVID-19. Repertoires were generated with immunoSEQ multiplex PCR, while TCRdb's copy carries only in-frame clones and drops some. The sample holds about 220,000 clones, roughly 84% seen once. The sample was peripheral blood. These TCRs come from a middle-aged man with active or convalescent COVID-19.

This chain joins TRBV10-1 and TRBJ2-7, with D possibly matching TRBD1 (6 bases). Germline V gene data show CDR1 as WNHNN and CDR2 as SYGVQD (reference sequence). The length of the CDR3 is 14 residues. Trimming removed 2 bases at V and 4 bases at J, with 12 bases between. This CDR3 reads CASSEQGLGYEQYF. In nucleotides, the CDR3 is TGCGCCAGCAGTGAGCAGGGGCTGGGATACGAGCAGTACTTC.

The V and J genes are TRBV5-5 and TRBJ1-2; the match to TRBD1 covers 10 bases. The CDR3 has 16 residues. CDR1 and CDR2 from the germline V gene are SGHKS and YYEKEE (reference sequence). V shed 0 bases and J 7 bases; nucleotides not matched to a gene: 9. This CDR3 is CASSLDPGQGYAGYTF. CDR3 DNA sequence: TGTGCCAGCAGCTTGGACCCGGGACAGGGGTACGCTGGCTACACCTTC. The whole variable domain, remainder taken from reference TRBV5-5 and TRBJ1-2, is DAGVTQSPTHLIKTRGQQVTLRCSPISGHKSVSWYQQVLGQGPQFIFQYYEKEERGRGNFPDRFSARQFPNYSSELNVNALLLGDSALYLCASSLDPGQGYAGYTFGSGTRLTVV.

V and J are TRBV6-5 and TRBJ1-6; D gene ambiguous. The CDR3 has 12 residues. V was shortened by 6 bases and J by 10 bases, with 10 bases between the two germline ends. The V gene's germline CDR1 is MNHEY and CDR2 SVGAGI. CDR3 DNA: TGTGCCAGCAGATGGCCAAACTCACCCCTCCACTTT. Its protein is CASRWPNSPLHF.

This sequence joins TRBV27 and TRBJ2-7; tentative D call: TRBD2 (6 bases). This CDR3 contains 14 residues. CDR1 and CDR2 from the germline V gene are MNHEY and SMNVEV (reference sequence). V was clipped by 5 bases and J by 7 bases, with 18 bases between them. CDR3 amino acids: CASSPTPGVDEQYF. The CDR3 region has the DNA TGTGCCAGCAGTCCCACACCGGGAGTGGATGAGCAGTACTTC.

The chain recombines TRBV11-2 with TRBJ2-3; possibly TRBD1 for D (6 bases). Trimming removed 3 bases at V and 4 bases at J, with 20 bases between. The V gene's germline CDR1 is SGHAT and CDR2 FQNNGV. The CDR3 totals 17 residues. CDR3 sequence reads: CASSLIRQVGGADTQYF. The CDR3 region has the DNA TGTGCCAGCAGCTTGATAAGACAGGTCGGAGGTGCAGATACGCAGTATTTT.

The chain recombines TRBV9 with TRBJ2-7, with D tentatively TRBD2 (6 bases). Germline CDR1 is SGDLS and CDR2 is YYNGEE. The CDR3 contains 13 residues. V lost 1 base and J lost 6, with 11 bases in between. The CDR3 loop reads CASSVNKGGEQYF. CDR3 in DNA: TGTGCCAGCAGCGTAAATAAGGGAGGCGAGCAGTACTTC.

The J gene is TRBJ1-1, the V gene TRBV9; D gene unclear. The V gene lost 0 bases and the J gene lost 0 bases, with 9 bases spanning the gap. In germline, CDR1 is SGDLS, CDR2 YYNGEE. This CDR3 contains 15 residues. CDR3 sequence (DNA): TGTGCCAGCAGCGTAGGTACAGTTATGAACACTGAAGCTTTCTTT. Translating gives CASSVGTVMNTEAFF. Together with reference TRBV9 and TRBJ1-1, the CDR3 gives the full variable domain: DSGVTQTPKHLITATGQRVTLRCSPRSGDLSVYWYQQSLDQGLQFLIQYYNGEERAKGNILERFSAQQFPDLHSELNLSSLELGDSALYFCASSVGTVMNTEAFFGQGTRLTVV.

This clone was seen a handful of times. The genes are TRBV14 and TRBJ2-7; D is possibly TRBD2 (5 bases). The CDR3 runs to 14 residues. Germline V lookup: CDR1 SGHDN, CDR2 FVKESK. Trimming shortened V by 7 bases and J by 5 bases, and 18 bases separated the two germline ends. CDR3 bases: TGTGCCAGCACCCGGGGAGTCGGAAGTCACGAGCAGTACTTC. Its translation is CASTRGVGSHEQYF. Based on the CDR3 plus reference TRBV14 and TRBJ2-7, the full variable domain is EAGVTQFPSHSVIEKGQTVTLRCDPISGHDNLYWYRRVMGKEIKFLLHFVKESKQDESGMPNNRFLAERTGGTYSTLKVQPAELEDSGVYFCASTRGVGSHEQYFGPGTRLTVT.

The rearrangement uses TRBV6-5 and TRBJ2-1, with 8 bases fitting TRBD2. The V gene end was trimmed by 10 bases and the J gene end by 7 bases; junction bases not matched to a gene: 3. The CDR3 spans 11 residues. Germline V gene data show CDR1 as MNHEY and CDR2 as SVGAGI. In DNA form, the CDR3 reads TGTGCCACCCGGGGGGGGAATGAGCAGTTCTTC. Translation: CATRGGNEQFF.

The J gene is TRBJ1-5, the V gene TRBV10-3; D is unclear. Germline loops: CDR1 ENHRY, CDR2 SYGVKD. Trimming cost V 0 bases and J 6 bases, with 3 bases left between them. The CDR3 covers 12 residues. CDR3: CAISESGQPQHF. CDR3 sequence (DNA): TGTGCCATCAGTGAGTCCGGTCAGCCCCAGCATTTT.

The chain combines TRBV2 with TRBJ1-1; 8 nucleotides line up with TRBD1. The V gene end was trimmed by 4 bases and the J gene end by 4 bases; junction bases not matched to a gene: 5. The CDR3 consists of 14 residues. The germline gives CDR1 SNHLY, CDR2 FYNNEI. The DNA of the CDR3 is TGTGCCAGCAGTGCGTTGACAGGGGCCACTGAAGCTTTCTTT. This sequence encodes CASSALTGATEAFF.

The chain combines TRBV6-5 with TRBJ2-2; tentative D call: TRBD1 (6 bases). This CDR3 contains 14 residues. V lost 11 bases to trimming and J lost 0 bases, with 13 bases between them. Germline assignment: CDR1 MNHEY and CDR2 SVGAGI. The DNA for the CDR3 is TGTGCCGCGAAAGGGGGAGCGAACACCGGGGAGCTGTTTTTT. It yields the protein CAAKGGANTGELFF.

This clone was recorded only once. The chain uses TRBV21-1 and TRBJ2-7; the D call of TRBD2 is as the table states it, not checked on the DNA. TRBV21-1 represents a pseudogene. This CDR3 spans 15 amino acids. CDR3 DNA sequence: TGTGCCAGCAGCAAAGCGACTAGCCGAGCCTACGAGCAGTACTTC. It translates to CASSKATSRAYEQYF.

V gene TRBV27 combines with J gene TRBJ2-1; 10 nucleotides agree with TRBD2. Germline V CDR1 and CDR2: MNHEY, SMNVEV (reference sequence). V dropped 9 bases and J dropped 7; count of bases not matched to a gene: 9. The CDR3 extends over 14 amino acids. The CDR3: CASRVAGGGNEQFF. The DNA for the CDR3 is TGTGCCAGTCGCGTAGCGGGAGGAGGAAATGAGCAGTTCTTC.

This chain uses TRBV6-2 or TRBV6-3 with TRBJ1-5; 7 bases line up with TRBD1. Germline lookup yields CDR1 MNHEY and CDR2 SVGEGT. CDR3 size: 15 residues. V shed 2 bases and J 7 bases; nucleotides not matched to a gene: 8. The CDR3 DNA follows: TGTGCCAGCAGTTACGGCGGGACAGCTATACAGCCCCAGCATTTT. It specifies CASSYGGTAIQPQHF.